The rows below give T cell receptor beta chains drawn from one sample of a study of identifying expanded T cells in peripheral blood. This table comes from immunoSEQ multiplex PCR, and its TCRdb copy is limited to in-frame clones, with some not included. The sample holds 100,000 to 150,000 clones, approximately 88% seen once. Sequencing was performed on blood. These receptors came from a person between 18 and 69 years old in good health. Both conserved end residues are part of each CDR3.

TRBV7-9	TRBJ2-2	CASSPDGTGELFF
TRBV29-1	TRBJ1-2	CSVEPGTGYGYTF
TRBV4-1	TRBJ1-2	CASSQGPMAATF
TRBV18	TRBJ1-2	CASSPETENGYTF
TRBV7-6	TRBJ2-7	CASSLFVGSYEQYF
TRBV18	TRBJ2-5	CASSPLGQETQYF
TRBV7-6	TRBJ1-3	CASSLGTGVNTIYF
TRBV19	TRBJ2-3	CASRQSGDTQYF
TRBV25-1	TRBJ2-2	CASRTGQTSTGELFF
TRBV2	TRBJ2-5	CASSGLHRAATNQETQYF
TRBV25-1	TRBJ2-7	CASSRGLTIDEQYF
TRBV5-4	TRBJ2-1	CASGRNEQFF
TRBV7-3	TRBJ1-6	CASSRLYNSPLHF
TRBV7-2	TRBJ2-1	CASSLGSRARSEQFF
TRBV7-2	TRBJ2-4	CASSSGQDLIRKIQYF
TRBV2	TRBJ2-7	CASTWGGYEQYF
TRBV11-2	TRBJ1-4	CASRRPGATNEKLFF
TRBV15	TRBJ2-1	CATSRGFGVGVGNEQFF
TRBV7-9	TRBJ1-1	CASSLGGGYPEAFF
TRBV7-6	TRBJ1-6	CASSLDGAYNSPLHF
TRBV9	TRBJ1-2	CASSGRDRDYGYTF
TRBV19	TRBJ1-5	CASSMDREQPQHF
TRBV9	TRBJ1-1	CASSAWTDLMNTEAFF
TRBV7-8	TRBJ1-1	CASSWNPSGTDNTEAFF
TRBV18	TRBJ2-7	CASSPLQDRAGEQYF
TRBV29-1	TRBJ1-2	CSVVGAGTSVNYGYTF
TRBV14	TRBJ2-7	CASSRDRSGLEQYF
TRBV5-5	TRBJ2-1	CASSLGRGDEQFF
TRBV6-5	TRBJ1-5	CASSYGGNGNQPQHF
TRBV9	TRBJ1-2	CASSGLGTFSYGYTF
TRBV6-1	TRBJ1-2	CASSATGTGFYGYTF
TRBV6-1	TRBJ1-2	CASESGTTGPGYTF
TRBV7-9	TRBJ1-1	CASSLEGAFTEAFF
TRBV2	TRBJ1-2	CASLTGGGDYGYTF
TRBV30	TRBJ2-5	CAWSVLDKGSRGGGFPQETQYF
TRBV30	TRBJ1-6	CAWSANRGAYNSPLHF
TRBV7-2	TRBJ1-1	CASSPNWSLNTEAFF
TRBV6-4	TRBJ1-4	CASSAREGEKLFF